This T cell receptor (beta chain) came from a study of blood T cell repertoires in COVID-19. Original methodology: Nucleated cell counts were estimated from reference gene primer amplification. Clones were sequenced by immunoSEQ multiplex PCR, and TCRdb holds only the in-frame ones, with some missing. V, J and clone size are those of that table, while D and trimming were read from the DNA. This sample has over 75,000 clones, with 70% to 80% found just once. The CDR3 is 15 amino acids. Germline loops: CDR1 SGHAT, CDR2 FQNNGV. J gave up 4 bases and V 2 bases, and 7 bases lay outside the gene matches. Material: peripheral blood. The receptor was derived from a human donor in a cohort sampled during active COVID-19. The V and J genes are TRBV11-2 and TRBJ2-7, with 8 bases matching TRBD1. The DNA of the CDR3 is TGTGCCAGCAGCTTAATCGGGCAGGGGGCATACGAGCAGTACTTC. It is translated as CASSLIGQGAYEQYF.